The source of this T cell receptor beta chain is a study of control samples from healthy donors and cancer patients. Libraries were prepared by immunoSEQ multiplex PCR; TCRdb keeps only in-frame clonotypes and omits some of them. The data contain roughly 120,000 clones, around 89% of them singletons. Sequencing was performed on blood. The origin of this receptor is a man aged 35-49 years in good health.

The CDR3: CASSPPVQRGADEQYF. DNA for the CDR3: TGTGCCAGCTCACCACCAGTCCAGCGGGGGGCGGATGAGCAGTACTTC. The chain is built from TRBV18 and TRBJ2-7; the match to TRBD2 covers 9 bases. This CDR3 contains 16 residues. Trimming removed 0 bases from V and 7 bases from J; junction bases left unmatched: 10. CDR1 is KGHSH, CDR2 LQKENI, per germline.